This passage covers 7 T cell receptor beta chains from one sample sequenced in a study of cytomegalovirus exposure and HLA in healthy donors. PCR involved 60 Vbeta and 13 Jbeta primers. Profiled with immunoSEQ multiplex PCR; TCRdb holds only in-frame clones, not every one. Its table lists approximately 110,000 clones. Material: PBMCs. These receptors were obtained from a middle-aged man in good health and CMV-seropositive.

The chain has TRBV28 and TRBJ2-1, with 11 bases lining up with TRBD2. The CDR3 spans 16 residues. The germline CDR1 and CDR2 sequences are MDHEN and SYDVKM. V lost 6 bases to trimming and J lost 0 bases; unmatched junction nucleotides: 4. CDR3 amino acids: CASSPGLADSYNEQFF. The CDR3 DNA is TGTGCCAGCAGCCCGGGACTAGCGGACTCCTACAATGAGCAGTTCTTC.

The chain employs TRBV15 and TRBJ2-7, with a weak D call TRBD1 (7 bases). The V end lost 1 base, the J end lost 2 bases, and 18 bases lay between the germline ends. Germline-derived CDR1 and CDR2 are LNHNV and YYDKDF (reference sequence). This CDR3 contains 17 residues. In DNA, the CDR3 is TGTGCCACCAGCAGAGGTCGAAACCAGGGGGGAACCTACGAGCAGTACTTC. This gives the protein CATSRGRNQGGTYEQYF.

J is TRBJ2-7 and V is TRBV5-6; 10 bases map to TRBD2. The CDR3 loop spans 16 amino acids. Germline V CDR1 and CDR2: SGHDT, YYEEEE. J lost 13 bases, V lost 4 bases, and 20 bases had no gene match. The CDR3 region has the DNA TGTGCCAGCAGCCAGGGGGGCCTTAGCGGGAGGCCCCCCGGCTACTTC. As protein: CASSQGGLSGRPPGYF.

V gene TRBV2 combines with J gene TRBJ2-7; 9 nucleotides match TRBD2. The junction had 12 bases not matched to a gene; V was cut back by 4 bases and J by 5 bases. Looked up from germline, CDR1 is SNHLY and CDR2 is FYNNEI. The CDR3 extends over 16 amino acids. The CDR3, as DNA: TGTGCCAGCAGTGCGAGGGGTAGCGGGAGTATTAACGAGCAGTACTTC. This gives the protein CASSARGSGSINEQYF.

CDR3: CASSIIGGTPNTGELFF. DNA for the CDR3: TGTGCCAGTAGTATTATTGGGGGCACCCCGAACACCGGGGAGCTGTTTTTT. V is TRBV19 and J is TRBJ2-2, with D perhaps TRBD1 (6 bases). This CDR3 region has 17 residues. The V gene's germline CDR1 is LNHDA and CDR2 SQIVND (reference sequence). V lost 3 bases and J lost 0, with 14 bases in between.

V and J are TRBV9 and TRBJ2-4; 9 bases align to TRBD2. Germline CDR1 SGDLS, CDR2 YYNGEE. The CDR3 consists of 12 residues. The V segment lost 5 bases and the J segment 11 bases; nucleotides outside the gene matches: 5. The CDR3 loop is CASSASGTVQYF. The CDR3 bases are TGTGCCAGCAGTGCTAGCGGGACGGTTCAGTACTTC.

The J gene is TRBJ1-2, the V gene TRBV18; D call uncertain. Germline V gives CDR1 KGHSH, CDR2 LQKENI. CDR3 length: 13 residues. The V end lost 2 bases, the J end lost 5 bases, and 9 bases lay between the germline ends. CDR3 protein: CASSPLEEYGYTF. In DNA, the CDR3 is TGTGCCAGCTCACCATTGGAGGAATATGGCTACACCTTC.